The T cell receptor (beta chain) described here comes from a study of Graves' ophthalmopathy and Graves' hyperthyroidism. Findings and caveats of the study: Blood also contained most of the expanded thyroid clonotypes above 0.001 frequency.

For repertoire sequencing, the TCR beta CDR3 regions were amplified from RNA transcripts. The library came from an HTBI-primed first-round RT-PCR and a second-round multiplex PCR. Each CDR3 protein gets one entry after TCRdb re-called the multiplex PCR reads with MiXCR. The sample lists hundreds of thousands of distinct CDR3 sequences; 15% were seen once. Among the hyperthyroidism patients, all were newly diagnosed, aged 18 to 65, with under 2 months' duration. Orbital computed tomography, together with clinical symptoms, serum thyroxine, TRAb and thyroid ultrasound, was used for diagnosis. The germline CDR1 and CDR2 sequences are KGHDR and SFDVKD. This CDR3 has 15 amino acids. Trimming took off 9 bases at V and 4 bases at J, with 20 bases between the two ends. This clonotype was seen ten or more times. The antigen is not known.

The J gene is TRBJ2-5, the V gene TRBV24-1; tentatively, D is TRBD1 or TRBD2 (5 bases each). Input material: peripheral blood. This TCR was recovered from a woman aged 18-29 years with stable Graves' hyperthyroidism. The CDR3 is CATQGPYNLGETQYF. CDR3 in DNA: TGTGCCACCCAGGGACCTTATAACTTGGGAGAGACCCAGTACTTC.